This record looks at one T cell receptor beta chain sequence and its context. Its cognate antigen is unknown. This sample is part of a study of T cell responses to AZD1222 COVID-19 vaccine. Losses at the gene ends were 5 bases for V and 0 bases for J; bases not matched to a gene: 6. The CDR3 extends over 16 amino acids. Germline V gene data show CDR1 as SGHVS and CDR2 as FNYEAQ. Study results and caveats: Most donors were white British and more were female, and clonal diversity was possibly underestimated. After two AZD1222 doses, spike-specific TCR breadth and depth rose versus day 0. Repertoires were obtained only post-peak T cell response. At 160-218 and 743-854, vaccine-associated CD4 TCRs were dominant, and they spanned spike.

The table came from immunoSEQ multiplex PCR; TCRdb's copy has only in-frame clones and leaves some out. The sample records roughly 80,000 clones, about 90% being singletons. The TCR was taken from an adult in good health. This specimen was peripheral blood, taken on day 0 of MenACWY control vaccination. The chain employs TRBV7-6 and TRBJ2-7; 11 bases map to TRBD1. The CDR3 is CASSGAGTGGSYEQYF. Written as DNA, the CDR3 is TGTGCCAGCAGCGGGGCCGGGACAGGGGGCTCCTACGAGCAGTACTTC.